This T cell receptor beta chain stems from a study of cytomegalovirus exposure and HLA in healthy donors. Whole-study findings and limits: In vitro testing confirmed a few CMV-associated chains as specific for CMV antigens.

A note on this clone: Its target is unknown.

Each donor's status was that of a healthy bone marrow donor. Looked up from germline, CDR1 is SGHTA and CDR2 is FQGNSA. V was cut by 2 bases and J by 6 bases, with 11 bases left in between. The CDR3 runs to 14 residues. Primers included in the PCR were 60 Vbeta and 13 Jbeta primers. Profiled with immunoSEQ multiplex PCR; TCRdb holds only in-frame clones, not every one. Of 150,000 or so clones listed, 65% to 80% were seen once; the top ten hold 6.5% to 8.5%. Source material: PBMCs. V usage is TRBV7-2 and J usage is TRBJ1-5; no definite D call. This clonotype was sampled from a middle-aged woman in good health and CMV-seropositive. CDR3: CASSLFRSGQPQHF. CDR3 nucleotides: TGTGCCAGCAGCTTATTCCGGTCTGGTCAGCCCCAGCATTTT.